The 31 T cell receptor beta chains listed next were all sequenced from one sample in a study of Ad26.COV2.S vaccination and SARS-CoV-2 variants. The method was immunoSEQ multiplex PCR; TCRdb's version includes in-frame clones alone and lacks a portion of them. The data hold approximately 410,000 clones, with around 87% observed a single time. Noted treatment: some 19 received Ad26.COV2.S at low or high dose, single or two shots; about 5 received placebo; per-sample allocation not given. Day 63 following the first vaccine or placebo injection was when the samples were taken. The source material was peripheral blood, sampled in a trial of Ad26.COV2.S vaccine versus placebo. These receptors all come from a person between 18 and 60 years old who received the Ad26.COV2.S COVID-19 vaccine or a placebo.

The chain combines TRBV30 with TRBJ2-1; 7 nucleotides align to TRBD1. The CDR3 runs to 11 residues. Germline CDR1 reads GTSNPN; CDR2 reads SVGIG (reference sequence). J gave up 12 bases and V 5 bases, and 7 bases lay outside the gene matches. Here the CDR3 DNA reads TGTGCCTGGGGCAGGGGGAATTCGCAGTTCTTC. Protein: CAWGRGNSQFF.

The chain combines TRBV12-5 with TRBJ2-3; 9 bases line up with TRBD1. J lost 3 bases, V lost 1 base, and 2 bases had no gene match. The CDR3 is 15 amino acids. Germline CDR1 LGHNT, CDR2 FRNRAP. In DNA, the CDR3 is TGTGCTAGTGGTTTGGGTGACAGGGGGACAGATACGCAGTATTTT. Its translation: CASGLGDRGTDTQYF.

The genes are TRBV14 and TRBJ1-1, with 8 bases fitting TRBD1. CDR1 is SGHDN, CDR2 FVKESK, per germline. The CDR3 contains 19 residues. V dropped 1 base and J dropped 0; count of bases not matched to a gene: 13. CDR3 protein: CASSQVPLGQGTLNTEAFF. The CDR3 DNA follows: TGTGCCAGCAGCCAAGTCCCCCTAGGACAGGGAACCCTGAACACTGAAGCTTTCTTT. Based on the CDR3 plus reference TRBV14 and TRBJ1-1, the full variable domain is EAGVTQFPSHSVIEKGQTVTLRCDPISGHDNLYWYRRVMGKEIKFLLHFVKESKQDESGMPNNRFLAERTGGTYSTLKVQPAELEDSGVYFCASSQVPLGQGTLNTEAFFGQGTRLTVV.

The CDR3: CASSLGLAGEQETQYF. The CDR3 DNA follows: TGTGCCAGCAGCTTGGGACTAGCGGGGGAACAAGAGACCCAGTACTTC. The chain recombines TRBV7-2 with TRBJ2-5, with TRBD2 matching over 14 bases. CDR3 length: 16 amino acids. After removal of 3 bases from V and 2 bases from J, the junction contained 2 bases not matched to a gene. Germline values: CDR1 SGHTA, CDR2 FQGNSA.

The chain recombines TRBV29-1 with TRBJ2-3, with D possibly being TRBD1 (5 bases). Per the germline V gene, CDR1 is SQVTM and CDR2 is ANQGSEA. Trimming stripped 3 bases from V and 1 base from J, with 17 bases between. The CDR3 has 16 residues. The CDR3 bases are TGCAGCGTTGATCCAGGAACAGGATATGGCACAGATACGCAGTATTTT. It specifies CSVDPGTGYGTDTQYF.

The genes are TRBV7-2 and TRBJ2-1; 9 bases agree with TRBD2. The CDR3 is 19 residues long. Per germline, CDR1 SGHTA and CDR2 FQGNSA. The V and J ends lost 4 bases and 6 bases, in that order; junction bases with no gene match: 19. The CDR3 loop is CASSYDSLSGGTSSNEQFF. CDR3 nucleotide sequence: TGTGCCAGCAGCTACGACTCTCTAAGCGGGGGGACCTCTTCCAATGAGCAGTTCTTC.

This chain connects TRBV28 to TRBJ1-5, with 7 bases lining up with TRBD1. The CDR3 sequence is 13 residues long. J was trimmed by 5 bases and V by 3 bases; bases with no gene match: 1. Per germline, CDR1 MDHEN and CDR2 SYDVKM. The CDR3 DNA reads TGTGCCAGCAGTTTTGGGACAGATCAGCCCCAGCATTTT. Amino acids: CASSFGTDQPQHF.

This clone was recorded once. The chain employs TRBV7-8 and TRBJ2-1; D possibly uses TRBD1 or TRBD2 (5 bases each). V lost 2 bases to trimming and J lost 2 bases, with 16 bases between them. The CDR3 is 17 amino acids. The germline V gene has CDR1 SGHVS and CDR2 FQNEAQ. CDR3 sequence: CASSLPAGSGPYNEQFF. The CDR3, as DNA: TGTGCCAGCAGCTTACCGGCGGGTTCGGGGCCCTACAATGAGCAGTTCTTC.

The chain recombines TRBV7-8 with TRBJ1-2; 8 nucleotides match TRBD1. J gave up 4 bases and V 4 bases, and 8 bases lay outside the gene matches. CDR3 length equals 15 residues. The germline CDR1 and CDR2 sequences are SGHVS and FQNEAQ. The CDR3 loop is CASSSRTGKTYGYTF. CDR3 DNA: TGTGCCAGCAGCTCAAGGACAGGGAAGACCTATGGCTACACCTTC. The entire variable domain, with the rest obtained from reference TRBV7-8 and TRBJ1-2, is as follows: GAGVSQSPRYKVAKRGQDVALRCDPISGHVSLFWYQQALGQGPEFLTYFQNEAQLDKSGLPSDRFFAERPEGSVSTLKIQRTQQEDSAVYLCASSSRTGKTYGYTFGSGTRLTVV.

DNA of the CDR3: TGTGCCAGCAGCCAGGGACAGGGAAGTTTTGGGGAGCTGTTTTTT. Translating gives CASSQGQGSFGELFF. The rearrangement joins TRBV4-2 to TRBJ2-2; 9 bases map to TRBD1. Per the germline V gene, CDR1 is LGHNA and CDR2 is YNFKEQ. This CDR3 spans 15 amino acids. The ends lost 3 bases at V and 8 bases at J; junction bases unmatched: 7.

In DNA, the CDR3 is TGCGCCAGCAGCACAATAGGACTAGCGGGGCTCATAGGTGAGCAGTTCTTC. This sequence encodes CASSTIGLAGLIGEQFF. The chain joins TRBV5-1 to TRBJ2-1; 12 bases fit TRBD2. The CDR3 loop spans 17 amino acids. V lost 4 bases to trimming and J lost 9 bases; unmatched junction nucleotides: 14. Germline V gene data show CDR1 as SGHRS and CDR2 as YFSETQ.

This clone was observed once. J is TRBJ2-6 and V is TRBV18; D is unresolved. The V end was cut by 1 base, the J end by 0 bases, with 10 bases between. Germline-derived CDR1 and CDR2 are KGHSH and LQKENI. This CDR3 has 17 residues. The CDR3 nucleotides read TGTGCCAGCTCACCACGTTTAGGGAACTCTGGGGCCAACGTCCTGACTTTC. Its translation: CASSPRLGNSGANVLTF. Based on the CDR3 plus reference TRBV18 and TRBJ2-6, the full variable domain is NAGVMQNPRHLVRRRGQEARLRCSPMKGHSHVYWYRQLPEEGLKFMVYLQKENIIDESGMPKERFSAEFPKEGPSILRIQQVVRGDSAAYFCASSPRLGNSGANVLTFGAGSRLTVL.

The J gene is TRBJ1-2, the V gene TRBV2, with a possible D match to TRBD1 (6 bases). Germline CDR1 reads SNHLY; CDR2 reads FYNNEI. The CDR3 has 14 residues. Deletions cut 4 bases from V and 0 bases from J, with 9 bases between. DNA for the CDR3: TGTGCCAGCAGTGGGGACACTTCTAACTATGGCTACACCTTC. Translated: CASSGDTSNYGYTF. The entire variable domain, with the rest obtained from reference TRBV2 and TRBJ1-2, is as follows: EPEVTQTPSHQVTQMGQEVILRCVPISNHLYFYWYRQILGQKVEFLVSFYNNEISEKSEIFDDQFSVERPDGSNFTLKIRSTKLEDSAMYFCASSGDTSNYGYTFGSGTRLTVV.

This clone appeared a single time. This sequence joins TRBV6-6 and TRBJ1-2; 8 bases match TRBD1. Germline CDR1 is MNHNY and CDR2 is SVGAGI (reference sequence). V was pared by 5 bases and J by 7 bases, with 12 bases of the junction left unmatched. There are 15 residues in the CDR3. The CDR3 DNA is TGTGCCAGCAGTGACGAAAGGCAGGGGGCCCGTGGCTACACCTTC. It codes for CASSDERQGARGYTF.

The chain combines TRBV7-9 with TRBJ2-3; TRBD2 is a possible D gene (6 bases). Trimming removed 2 bases from V and 5 bases from J, with 11 bases in between. This CDR3 is 14 amino acids long. Germline CDR1 SEHNR, CDR2 FQNEAQ (reference sequence). CDR3 residues: CASSLSGDEDTQYF. The CDR3 DNA follows: TGTGCCAGCAGCTTATCGGGGGATGAAGATACGCAGTATTTT.

The gene calls are TRBV6-2 or TRBV6-3 and TRBJ2-7, with 8 nucleotides matching TRBD1. The CDR3 has 15 amino acids. Germline CDR1 MNHEY, CDR2 SVGEGT. V lost 6 bases to trimming and J lost 3 bases; unmatched junction nucleotides: 10. CDR3 sequence (DNA): TGTGCCAGCAGCGATAACAGGGGGAACCTCTACGAGCAGTACTTC. This translates into CASSDNRGNLYEQYF.

This chain uses TRBV7-8 with TRBJ1-5; D is possibly TRBD1 (6 bases). The CDR3 totals 15 residues. Germline V gene sequence: CDR1 SGHVS, CDR2 FQNEAQ. V shed 2 bases and J shed 7 bases, with 15 bases lying between them. The CDR3 DNA sequence: TGTGCCAGCAGCTTAATTGGGGGCCCCTGGCAGCCCCAGCATTTT. Residues: CASSLIGGPWQPQHF. Together with reference TRBV7-8 and TRBJ1-5, the CDR3 gives the full variable domain: GAGVSQSPRYKVAKRGQDVALRCDPISGHVSLFWYQQALGQGPEFLTYFQNEAQLDKSGLPSDRFFAERPEGSVSTLKIQRTQQEDSAVYLCASSLIGGPWQPQHFGDGTRLSIL.

The chain uses TRBV6-6 and TRBJ2-2, with D perhaps given as TRBD1 or TRBD2 (5 bases each). Trimming stripped 6 bases from V and 6 bases from J, with 17 bases between. CDR3 size: 15 residues. From germline, CDR1 is MNHNY and CDR2 SVGAGI (reference sequence). CDR3 bases: TGTGCCAGCAGCCAAGACTCACTGGGGGCCGGGGAGCTGTTTTTT. The encoded protein is CASSQDSLGAGELFF.

The gene calls are TRBV5-6 and TRBJ1-1; D gene ambiguous. Trimming shortened V by 4 bases and J by 0 bases, and 13 bases separated the two germline ends. CDR3 length: 15 amino acids. Germline V CDR1 and CDR2: SGHDT, YYEEEE. Written as DNA, the CDR3 is TGTGCCAGCAGCGACCCCCGTGGGGTGAACACTGAAGCTTTCTTT. Protein sequence: CASSDPRGVNTEAFF.

The chain links TRBV28 to TRBJ2-1; unclear D gene. CDR1 is MDHEN, CDR2 SYDVKM, per germline. Deletions cut 1 base from V and 7 bases from J, with 8 bases between. The CDR3 spans 13 residues. DNA for the CDR3: TGTGCCAGCAGTTTATTAGGTGGTAATGAGCAGTTCTTC. Protein sequence: CASSLLGGNEQFF.

This clone occurred once. CDR3 nucleotides: TGTGCCAGCAGTTCACTCGGGTCGTTCCTATACAATGAGCAGTTCTTC. It is translated as CASSSLGSFLYNEQFF. The chain joins TRBV27 to TRBJ2-1, with no clear D. The V and J ends lost 4 bases and 4 bases respectively, with 17 bases between them. Germline CDR1 reads MNHEY; CDR2 reads SMNVEV (reference sequence). The CDR3 runs 16 residues.

This chain joins TRBV27 and TRBJ2-3; 9 positions agree with TRBD2. V shed 1 base, J shed 11 bases, and the junction held 10 bases outside the gene matches. Germline V gene sequence: CDR1 MNHEY, CDR2 SMNVEV (reference sequence). CDR3 length: 15 residues. CDR3 in amino acids: CASSLFSGGAERQYF. CDR3 nucleotides: TGTGCCAGCAGTTTATTTAGCGGGGGCGCTGAAAGGCAGTATTTT.

This clone was detected once. The chain links TRBV4-3 to TRBJ2-5; D is unclear. Germline CDR1 LGHNA, CDR2 YSLEER. The CDR3 is made up of 13 amino acids. Trimming shortened V by 4 bases and J by 3 bases, and 9 bases separated the two germline ends. DNA for the CDR3: TGCGCCAGCAGCCCAACAAGGAAAGAGACCCAGTACTTC. This codes for CASSPTRKETQYF.

The V gene is TRBV2, the J gene TRBJ2-3; tentatively, D is TRBD1 (6 bases). Germline CDR1 is SNHLY and CDR2 is FYNNEI. V dropped 4 bases and J dropped 8 bases, with 16 bases sitting between them. The CDR3 is 14 residues long. CDR3 sequence: CASSAQGFEGTQYF. DNA for the CDR3: TGTGCCAGCAGTGCCCAGGGGTTTGAGGGTACGCAGTATTTT. The full variable domain, with the rest looked up from reference TRBV2 and TRBJ2-3, is EPEVTQTPSHQVTQMGQEVILRCVPISNHLYFYWYRQILGQKVEFLVSFYNNEISEKSEIFDDQFSVERPDGSNFTLKIRSTKLEDSAMYFCASSAQGFEGTQYFGPGTRLTVL.

The chain recombines TRBV6-5 with TRBJ2-7; 7 nucleotides match TRBD2. Germline CDR1 and CDR2: MNHEY and SVGAGI. The CDR3 has 12 residues. With V trimmed by 6 bases and J by 6 bases, 5 bases remained unmatched. The CDR3 loop is CASSRPGGEQYF. The CDR3 region has the DNA TGTGCCAGCAGCCGTCCGGGGGGCGAGCAGTACTTC.

The chain is built from TRBV19 and TRBJ1-1; D may be TRBD1 (5 bases). Germline assignment: CDR1 LNHDA and CDR2 SQIVND (reference sequence). V lost 5 bases to trimming and J lost 8 bases, with 15 bases between them. This CDR3 contains 13 residues. Written as DNA, the CDR3 is TGTGCCAGTAGTTTTACGCCGGGGGAAGAAGCTTTCTTT. Residues: CASSFTPGEEAFF.

This sequence joins TRBV6-5 and TRBJ1-2, with 11 nucleotides matching TRBD1. CDR1 is MNHEY and CDR2 is SVGAGI in the germline V gene. With V trimmed by 0 bases and J by 6 bases, 3 bases remained unmatched. There are 15 residues in the CDR3. CDR3 sequence (DNA): TGTGCCAGCAGTTACTCAGGACAGGGGGCGAATGGCTACACCTTC. Protein: CASSYSGQGANGYTF.

The rearrangement joins TRBV2 to TRBJ1-2; 7 bases map to TRBD1. This CDR3 contains 14 residues. Per the germline V gene, CDR1 is SNHLY and CDR2 is FYNNEI. V dropped 3 bases and J dropped 8; count of bases not matched to a gene: 9. The CDR3 DNA is TGTGCCAGCAGTGAGATAGGGGGCGCGGGGGGCTACACCTTC. As protein: CASSEIGGAGGYTF.

V is TRBV29-1 and J is TRBJ1-2; 8 positions match TRBD1. V trimming: 2 bases; J trimming: 4 bases; junction bases outside the gene matches: 6. The CDR3 extends over 14 amino acids. Looked up from germline, CDR1 is SQVTM and CDR2 is ANQGSEA. Written as DNA, the CDR3 is TGCAGCGTTGAATTGCAGGGGGCCGTCTATGGCTACACCTTC. It codes for CSVELQGAVYGYTF. The complete variable domain, with remaining parts taken from reference TRBV29-1 and TRBJ1-2, reads SAVISQKPSRDICQRGTSLTIQCQVDSQVTMMFWYRQQPGQSLTLIATANQGSEATYESGFVIDKFPISRPNLTFSTLTVSNMSPEDSSIYLCSVELQGAVYGYTFGSGTRLTVV.

The chain couples TRBV6-5 to TRBJ1-1; maybe TRBD1 (6 bases). Germline V gives CDR1 MNHEY, CDR2 SVGAGI. V was clipped by 5 bases and J by 7 bases, with 14 bases between them. The CDR3 contains 13 residues. CDR3 in amino acids: CASSMRGGNEAFF. The CDR3 DNA sequence: TGTGCCAGCAGTATGAGGGGGGGAAATGAAGCTTTCTTT.

The chain uses TRBV5-1 and TRBJ2-5; D is perhaps TRBD2 (6 bases). Germline V gene sequence: CDR1 SGHRS, CDR2 YFSETQ. Trimming took off 2 bases at V and 4 bases at J, with 18 bases between the two ends. The CDR3 has 16 amino acids. The CDR3 nucleotides are TGCGCCAGCAGCTTACTACTCGGGGGAGTGAGAGAGACCCAGTACTTC. It yields the protein CASSLLLGGVRETQYF.